What follows are 14 T cell receptor beta chains derived from one specimen sequenced in a study of blood T cell repertoires in COVID-19. Measured with immunoSEQ multiplex PCR; TCRdb has only the in-frame clones, and not every one. The sample carries over 200,000 clones, approximately 80% recorded once. Sequencing was carried out using PBMCs or T cells enriched from blood (not recorded which). These TCRs come from a man aged 55 to 70 who had recovered from COVID-19.

The chain couples TRBV7-6 to TRBJ2-3; D perhaps matches TRBD1 (5 bases). CDR1 and CDR2 (germline): SGHVS, FNYEAQ. The V and J ends lost 5 bases and 0 bases respectively, with 15 bases between them. This CDR3 region has 16 residues. CDR3 loop: CASSLQVPSSTDTQYF. In nucleotides, the CDR3 is TGTGCCAGCAGCCTACAGGTGCCATCTAGCACAGATACGCAGTATTTT.

V gene TRBV19 combines with J gene TRBJ2-3; D is perhaps TRBD2 (5 bases). V shed 5 bases and J shed 1 base, with 10 bases lying between them. CDR1 and CDR2 from the germline V gene are LNHDA and SQIVND (reference sequence). The CDR3 length is 14 residues. The CDR3 DNA reads TGTGCCAGTAGTTACGGGGAACGCACAGATACGCAGTATTTT. This sequence encodes CASSYGERTDTQYF.

This clone was recorded once. The chain couples TRBV4-3 to TRBJ2-3, with 7 bases identical to TRBD2. Germline loops: CDR1 LGHNA, CDR2 YSLEER. J gave up 4 bases and V 1 base, and 8 bases lay outside the gene matches. The CDR3 consists of 16 residues. CDR3 region: CASSQGARAGADTQYF. CDR3 in DNA: TGCGCCAGCAGCCAAGGTGCACGTGCGGGAGCAGATACGCAGTATTTT.

The CDR3 is CASSSRVDTKETQYF. Written as DNA, the CDR3 is TGTGCCAGCAGCTCCAGGGTCGACACCAAAGAGACCCAGTACTTC. The rearrangement joins TRBV5-4 to TRBJ2-5; weak D call: TRBD1 (5 bases). V was trimmed by 3 bases and J by 3 bases, leaving 15 bases between them. Germline lookup yields CDR1 SGHNT and CDR2 YYREEE (reference sequence). The CDR3 loop spans 15 amino acids.

The chain carries TRBV19 and TRBJ2-3; 7 nucleotides align to TRBD2. Germline V gene lookup returns CDR1 LNHDA and CDR2 SQIVND (reference sequence). Trimming took 1 base from V and 2 from J; bases not matched to a gene: 6. The CDR3 totals 16 residues. DNA of the CDR3: TGTGCCAGTAGTATAGGAGGGGACTACCCCACAGATACGCAGTATTTT. Its translation is CASSIGGDYPTDTQYF.

The chain employs TRBV2 and TRBJ2-6; possibly TRBD2 for D (6 bases). CDR1 is SNHLY, CDR2 FYNNEI, per germline. V was cut by 5 bases and J by 3 bases, with 14 bases left in between. This CDR3 is built from 16 residues. This CDR3 is CASSSQRGYGANVLTF. The CDR3 coding sequence is TGTGCCAGCAGTTCTCAACGGGGGTATGGGGCCAACGTCCTGACTTTC.

This chain connects TRBV11-2 to TRBJ2-5, with TRBD1 matching over 9 bases. The V segment lost 0 bases and the J segment 5 bases; nucleotides outside the gene matches: 7. The CDR3 consists of 16 residues. Germline CDR1 is SGHAT and CDR2 is FQNNGV. The CDR3 bases are TGTGCCAGCAGCTTAGATACTACAGGGGGCTTGGAGACCCAGTACTTC. Its protein product is CASSLDTTGGLETQYF.

The genes are TRBV7-9 and TRBJ1-4; weak D call: TRBD1 (5 bases). The germline V and J ends were trimmed by 1 base and 2 bases, with 8 bases remaining between them. CDR1 is SEHNR, CDR2 FQNEAQ, per germline (reference sequence). The CDR3 is 15 amino acids. The CDR3: CASSLGGRTNEKLFF. In DNA form, the CDR3 reads TGTGCCAGCAGCTTAGGGGGCCGGACTAATGAAAAACTGTTTTTT.

The rearrangement links TRBV5-1 to TRBJ1-2; D not certain. CDR3 length equals 13 residues. The germline CDR1 and CDR2 sequences are SGHRS and YFSETQ. Deletions cut 1 base from V and 3 bases from J, with 7 bases between. CDR3 bases: TGCGCCAGCAGCTTGCTCACAGACTATGGCTACACCTTC. Residues: CASSLLTDYGYTF.

The CDR3 region is CASSLVVAGLLEQFF. Here the CDR3 DNA reads TGTGCCAGCAGTTTAGTCGTAGCGGGGTTGTTGGAGCAGTTCTTC. The rearrangement links TRBV28 to TRBJ2-1, with TRBD2 matching 8 bases. Looked up from germline, CDR1 is MDHEN and CDR2 is SYDVKM. This CDR3 has 15 residues. The V gene end was trimmed by 2 bases and the J gene end by 10 bases; junction bases not matched to a gene: 10.

The chain links TRBV6-5 to TRBJ2-7, with D perhaps matching TRBD1 (6 bases). From germline, CDR1 is MNHEY and CDR2 SVGAGI. Trimming removed 2 bases from V and 2 bases from J, with 13 bases in between. This CDR3 has 15 residues. The DNA of the CDR3 is TGTGCCAGCAGTTACATGACAGGCCAGGCCTACGAGCAGTACTTC. Translated: CASSYMTGQAYEQYF.

The chain has TRBV3-1 (or the pseudogene TRBV3-2) and TRBJ1-5; D gene unclear. This CDR3 comprises 15 residues. V dropped 0 bases and J dropped 4 bases, with 10 bases sitting between them. CDR1 and CDR2 (germline): LGHDT, YNNKEL (reference sequence). The CDR3 loop reads CASSQDVSGNQPQHF. In DNA, the CDR3 is TGTGCCAGCAGCCAAGATGTATCGGGGAATCAGCCCCAGCATTTT.

The chain recombines TRBV12-5 with TRBJ2-2, with no clear D. The CDR3 runs to 17 residues. The germline V and J ends were trimmed by 0 bases and 2 bases, with 13 bases remaining between them. Germline CDR1 LGHNT, CDR2 FRNRAP. The CDR3 region has the DNA TGTGCTAGTGGTTTGGTGGGTTCAGGCCTCAACACCGGGGAGCTGTTTTTT. Its translation is CASGLVGSGLNTGELFF.

The J gene is TRBJ1-4, the V gene TRBV28; perhaps TRBD1 as D (6 bases). CDR1 and CDR2 (germline): MDHEN, SYDVKM. This CDR3 is 13 amino acids long. V was trimmed by 10 bases and J by 6 bases, leaving 15 bases between them. The CDR3 spells CAITNRVDEKLFF. The DNA for the CDR3 is TGTGCCATCACTAACAGGGTTGATGAAAAACTGTTTTTT.